The 15 T cell receptor beta chains below all came from one sample that was sequenced in a study of blood T cells in healthy people across ages. A sample-barcoded 5' primer and a J-beta primer mix were used in a second PCR of roughly 7 to 11 cycles. TCRdb reanalysed the 5' RACE reads using MiXCR and keeps one entry per CDR3 protein. This sample has more than 600,000 distinct CDR3 sequences, with 25% found just once. These data are also associated with another study on T cells of mothers and their children.

Source material: blood. Receptors originate from a boy aged 5-17 years in good health.

This clonotype has more than one count but fewer than ten. V and J are TRBV29-1 and TRBJ2-5, with TRBD2 matching 7 bases. The end of the DNA fits TRBJ2-7 better, so the J call may be wrong. The CDR3 consists of 13 residues. Germline V CDR1 and CDR2: SQVTM, ANQGSEA. The CDR3 here is CSGGGPGGYEQYF. In DNA, the CDR3 is TGCAGCGGGGGAGGGCCTGGGGGCTACGAGCAGTACTTC.

The V and J genes are TRBV12-3 or TRBV12-4 and TRBJ1-3, with 7 bases fitting TRBD1. V was clipped by 2 bases and J by 3 bases; unmatched bases: 16. The CDR3 loop spans 19 amino acids. The CDR3 region has the DNA TGTGCCAGCAGTTTAAGCATGTTCGGCGGGACAGTAGATGGAAACACCATATATTTT. As protein: CASSLSMFGGTVDGNTIYF.

This chain joins TRBV27 and TRBJ2-7, with D perhaps given as TRBD1 or TRBD2 (6 bases each). Trimming took 5 bases from V and 0 from J, leaving 14 bases between them. The CDR3 runs 15 residues. CDR1 MNHEY and CDR2 SMNVEV come from the germline V gene (reference sequence). The CDR3 sequence is CASSTQGGGSYEQYF. DNA for the CDR3: TGTGCCAGCAGTACACAGGGAGGCGGCTCCTACGAGCAGTACTTC.

In this sample, this clonotype turned up a few times. The J gene is TRBJ2-1, the V gene TRBV12-3 or TRBV12-4; TRBD1 is a possible D gene (6 bases). V lost 1 base, J lost 4 bases, and 17 bases lay in between. CDR3 length: 17 amino acids. In DNA, the CDR3 is TGTGCCAGCAGTTTAGACAGGGTCCCCCTCCTTTACAATGAGCAGTTCTTC. The encoded protein is CASSLDRVPLLYNEQFF.

This clonotype was seen a handful of times. The genes are TRBV6-7 and TRBJ2-1; D call uncertain. TRBV6-7 is annotated as an ORF whose role is uncertain. V dropped 6 bases and J dropped 0 bases, with 12 bases sitting between them. This CDR3 contains 15 residues. This CDR3 reads CASSPRRSSYNEQFF. CDR3 sequence (DNA): TGTGCCAGCAGCCCCCGACGGTCCTCCTACAATGAGCAGTTCTTC.

This clonotype has a handful of counts. The chain couples TRBV13 to TRBJ1-1, with D unclear. Trimming removed 7 bases at V and 8 bases at J, with 14 bases between. The germline gives CDR1 PRHDT, CDR2 FYEKMQ (reference sequence). This CDR3 has 12 amino acids. The CDR3 is CASTHRQYEAFF. In nucleotides, the CDR3 is TGTGCCAGCACCCACCGGCAGTACGAAGCTTTCTTT.

This clonotype appeared many times. The chain recombines TRBV9 with TRBJ2-1, with a possible D match to TRBD1 (5 bases). Trimming took off 2 bases at V and 0 bases at J, with 9 bases between the two ends. The CDR3 spans 15 residues. Germline loops: CDR1 SGDLS, CDR2 YYNGEE. DNA of the CDR3: TGTGCCAGCAGCGTCTCCCAGGGCTCCTACAATGAGCAGTTCTTC. Its protein product is CASSVSQGSYNEQFF.

The V and J genes are TRBV7-9 and TRBJ1-5, with D maybe TRBD1 (5 bases). Trimming removed 6 bases at V and 3 bases at J, with 9 bases between. Germline CDR1 and CDR2: SEHNR and FQNEAQ (reference sequence). The CDR3 runs 13 residues. CDR3 residues: CASSRQINQPQHF. The CDR3 DNA follows: TGTGCCAGCAGTCGACAGATCAATCAGCCCCAGCATTTT. Full variable domain (remainder filled in from reference TRBV7-9 and TRBJ1-5): DTGVSQNPRHKITKRGQNVTFRCDPISEHNRLYWYRQTLGQGPEFLTYFQNEAQLEKSRLLSDRFSAERPKGSFSTLEIQRTEQGDSAMYLCASSRQINQPQHFGDGTRLSIL.

This clonotype turned up a few times. The CDR3 DNA follows: TGCAGTGCCCGGAGACAGGGTGGCAACGAGCAGTACTTC. Residues: CSARRQGGNEQYF. This rearrangement joins TRBV20-1 to TRBJ2-7; TRBD1 matches at 7 bases. This CDR3 has 13 residues. J lost 5 bases, V lost 6 bases, and 10 bases had no gene match. Germline lookup yields CDR1 DFQATT and CDR2 SNEGSKA (reference sequence).

CDR3 sequence reads: CSASDSPWEITGELFF. CDR3 nucleotide sequence: TGCAGTGCTAGTGACTCTCCGTGGGAAATCACCGGGGAGCTGTTTTTT. The rearrangement joins TRBV20-1 to TRBJ2-2, with D unresolved. The CDR3 runs 16 residues. The germline CDR1 and CDR2 sequences are DFQATT and SNEGSKA (reference sequence). V lost 3 bases, J lost 4 bases, and 18 bases lay in between.

The V and J genes are TRBV12-3 or TRBV12-4 and TRBJ2-1, with D uncertain. Trimming cost V 3 bases and J 7 bases, with 10 bases left between them. This CDR3 region has 13 residues. The CDR3 loop reads CASSLVSTNEQFF. The CDR3 DNA sequence: TGTGCCAGCAGTTTGGTTAGTACTAATGAGCAGTTCTTC.

In its sample, this clonotype was seen a few times. This chain uses TRBV12-3 or TRBV12-4 with TRBJ1-2; 7 positions agree with TRBD1. V shed 6 bases and J 8 bases; nucleotides not matched to a gene: 15. This CDR3 region has 15 residues. The CDR3 protein is CASSSILTGLYGYTF. CDR3 nucleotide sequence: TGTGCCAGCAGCTCGATATTGACAGGGTTGTACGGCTACACCTTC.

The chain is built from TRBV7-2 and TRBJ2-7; no firm D call. The germline V gene has CDR1 SGHTA and CDR2 FQGNSA. This CDR3 has 12 amino acids. Trimming cost V 8 bases and J 2 bases, with 10 bases left between them. The CDR3 region is CASGRYTYEQYF. CDR3 nucleotide sequence: TGTGCCAGCGGGCGGTACACCTACGAGCAGTACTTC.

The chain couples TRBV20-1 to TRBJ1-1; 7 bases map to TRBD1. The V gene's germline CDR1 is DFQATT and CDR2 SNEGSKA (reference sequence). This CDR3 contains 16 residues. The ends lost 0 bases at V and 6 bases at J; junction bases unmatched: 13. The CDR3 loop is CSARDLRGGLTAEAFF. The CDR3 DNA sequence: TGCAGTGCTAGAGATCTCCGAGGGGGCCTTACCGCTGAAGCTTTCTTT.

The chain employs TRBV13 and TRBJ2-7, with D possibly being TRBD2 (5 bases). From germline, CDR1 is PRHDT and CDR2 FYEKMQ (reference sequence). This CDR3 region has 16 residues. V lost 5 bases, J lost 0 bases, and 17 bases lay in between. CDR3 sequence reads: CASSRGRRGYSYEQYF. The CDR3 region has the DNA TGTGCCAGCAGCCGCGGGCGTCGGGGATACTCCTACGAGCAGTACTTC.